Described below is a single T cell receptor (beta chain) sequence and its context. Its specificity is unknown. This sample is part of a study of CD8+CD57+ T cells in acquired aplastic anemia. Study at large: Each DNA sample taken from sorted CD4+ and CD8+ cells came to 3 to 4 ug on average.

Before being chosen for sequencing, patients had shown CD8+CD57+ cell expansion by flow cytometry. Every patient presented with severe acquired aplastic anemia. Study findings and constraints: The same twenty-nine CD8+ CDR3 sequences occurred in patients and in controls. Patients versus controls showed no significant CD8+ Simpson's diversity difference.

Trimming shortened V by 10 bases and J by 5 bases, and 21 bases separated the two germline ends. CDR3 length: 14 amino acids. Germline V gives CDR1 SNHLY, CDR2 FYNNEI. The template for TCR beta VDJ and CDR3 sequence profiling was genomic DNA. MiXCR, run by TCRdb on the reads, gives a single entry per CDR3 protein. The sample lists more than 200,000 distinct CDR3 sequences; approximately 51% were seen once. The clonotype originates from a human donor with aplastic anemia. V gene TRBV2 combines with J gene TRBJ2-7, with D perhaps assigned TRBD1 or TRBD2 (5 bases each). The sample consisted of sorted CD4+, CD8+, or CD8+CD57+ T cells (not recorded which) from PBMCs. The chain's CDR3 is CAIMRDQAAHEQYF. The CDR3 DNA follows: TGTGCCATCATGAGGGACCAAGCGGCCCACGAGCAGTACTTC.